Many counts were recorded for the clone carrying this T cell receptor (beta chain). Its antigen remains unknown. Unique molecular identifiers were incorporated into the prepared TCRbeta library. TCRdb passed the PCR reads through MiXCR, listing each CDR3 protein once. This table holds roughly 500,000 distinct CDR3 sequences, about 11% found once. This entry comes from a study of T-cell reconstitution after alpha-beta-depleted transplantation in children. Notes on the study in general: T-cell numbers and diversity, one year after transplant, stemmed largely from T cells that were newly produced.

The V end was cut by 4 bases, the J end by 8 bases, with 20 bases between. This CDR3 spans 16 amino acids. In germline, CDR1 is LGHNA, CDR2 YSLEER. This clonotype originated in a child under 10 years old with inherited bone marrow failure, due to receive a stem cell transplant. This sample comprised PBMCs, obtained before TCRalphabeta/CD19-depleted stem cell transplant. V is TRBV4-3 and J is TRBJ1-4; D not resolved. CDR3 residues: CASSPRQRISDEKLFF. CDR3 coding DNA: TGCGCCAGCAGCCCACGACAACGTATATCGGACGAAAAACTGTTTTTT.